Listed below are T cell receptor beta chains from one sample, sequenced in a study of beta chain features in type 1 diabetes. Produced via immunoSEQ multiplex PCR; TCRdb's table is partial and in-frame only. The data show roughly 70,000 clones, more than 45% seen once. Sequencing was performed on central memory CD4+ T cells from blood. The receptor set was obtained from a man aged 25 to 40 with type 1 diabetes. Both conserved end residues are part of each CDR3. Each record gives: CDR3 protein, CDR3 DNA, D gene, J gene, clone size, V gene. A D gene is named only where the DNA matches it firmly. Clone size, where shown, is once, few, many, or a class for clones that have expanded.

CDR3aa: CASSPGATQAYEQYF
CDR3nt: TGTGCCAGCTCACCGGGGGCTACACAAGCCTACGAGCAGTACTTC
d_gene: -
j_gene: TRBJ2-7
abundance: -
v_gene: TRBV18

CDR3aa: CATHTSGRIRDRGNEQFF
CDR3nt: TGTGCCACCCATACTAGCGGGAGGATCCGGGACAGAGGGAATGAGCAGTTCTTC
d_gene: TRBD2
j_gene: TRBJ2-1
abundance: -
v_gene: TRBV10-3

CDR3aa: CASTRQDGEQYF
CDR3nt: TGTGCCAGCACCCGACAGGACGGCGAGCAGTACTTC
d_gene: -
j_gene: TRBJ2-7
abundance: -
v_gene: TRBV6-1

CDR3aa: CASSLETGRAIETQYF
CDR3nt: TGTGCCAGCAGCTTAGAAACCGGGAGGGCCATCGAGACCCAGTACTTC
d_gene: TRBD2
j_gene: TRBJ2-5
abundance: few
v_gene: TRBV7-2

CDR3aa: CASARAGGLTDTQYF
CDR3nt: TGTGCTAGTGCCCGAGCGGGAGGGCTCACAGATACGCAGTATTTT
d_gene: TRBD2
j_gene: TRBJ2-3
abundance: -
v_gene: TRBV12-5

CDR3aa: CASSLATWEQFF
CDR3nt: TGTGCCAGCAGCTTAGCAACATGGGAGCAGTTCTTC
d_gene: -
j_gene: TRBJ2-1
abundance: few
v_gene: TRBV7-2

CDR3aa: CASSDPGQANTEAFF
CDR3nt: TGTGCCAGCAGCGACCCGGGACAGGCCAACACTGAAGCTTTCTTT
d_gene: TRBD1
j_gene: TRBJ1-1
abundance: few
v_gene: TRBV2

CDR3aa: CASRFGLATYEQYF
CDR3nt: TGTGCCAGCAGGTTTGGACTAGCCACCTACGAGCAGTACTTC
d_gene: TRBD2
j_gene: TRBJ2-7
abundance: once
v_gene: TRBV2

CDR3aa: CASSSYGFQETQYF
CDR3nt: TGTGCCAGCAGCTCTTATGGCTTCCAAGAGACCCAGTACTTC
d_gene: -
j_gene: TRBJ2-5
abundance: -
v_gene: TRBV7-2

CDR3aa: CASKFRDRANTEAFF
CDR3nt: TGTGCCAGCAAATTTCGGGACAGGGCGAACACTGAAGCTTTCTTT
d_gene: TRBD1
j_gene: TRBJ1-1
abundance: -
v_gene: TRBV28

CDR3aa: CASSPRTSGNTGELFF
CDR3nt: TGCGCCAGCAGCCCACGGACTAGCGGGAACACCGGGGAGCTGTTTTTT
d_gene: TRBD2
j_gene: TRBJ2-2
abundance: few
v_gene: TRBV5-1

CDR3aa: CASSSQGGEAFF
CDR3nt: TGTGCCAGCAGCTCGCAGGGAGGCGAAGCTTTCTTT
d_gene: -
j_gene: TRBJ1-1
abundance: -
v_gene: TRBV7-9

CDR3aa: CASSYPLGRGKAGNTIYF
CDR3nt: TGTGCCAGCAGCTACCCCCTCGGGAGGGGAAAGGCTGGAAACACCATATATTTT
d_gene: -
j_gene: TRBJ1-3
abundance: few
v_gene: TRBV7-9

CDR3aa: CASSMNLASGTSYNEQFF
CDR3nt: TGTGCCAGTAGTATGAATCTAGCCAGCGGGACCTCCTACAATGAGCAGTTCTTC
d_gene: TRBD2
j_gene: TRBJ2-1
abundance: -
v_gene: TRBV19

CDR3aa: CASSVDEMSTYEQYF
CDR3nt: TGTGCCAGCAGCGTAGACGAGATGTCCACCTACGAGCAGTACTTC
d_gene: -
j_gene: TRBJ2-7
abundance: few
v_gene: TRBV9

CDR3aa: CASTSGGAGENIQYF
CDR3nt: TGTGCCAGTACTAGCGGGGGGGCCGGTGAGAACATTCAGTACTTC
d_gene: TRBD2
j_gene: TRBJ2-4
abundance: -
v_gene: TRBV19

CDR3aa: CASSPTGLADTYNEQFF
CDR3nt: TGTGCCAGCAGCCCCACAGGGCTAGCGGATACCTACAATGAGCAGTTCTTC
d_gene: -
j_gene: TRBJ2-1
abundance: few
v_gene: TRBV11-1

CDR3aa: CASSAQGAGNTIYF
CDR3nt: TGTGCCAGCAGTGCCCAAGGGGCTGGAAACACCATATATTTT
d_gene: -
j_gene: TRBJ1-3
abundance: -
v_gene: TRBV2

CDR3aa: CASSQFSGRATDTQYF
CDR3nt: TGTGCCAGCAGCCAATTTAGCGGGAGAGCGACAGATACGCAGTATTTT
d_gene: TRBD2
j_gene: TRBJ2-3
abundance: -
v_gene: TRBV14

CDR3aa: CASRDGTAQETQYF
CDR3nt: TGTGCCAGCAGGGATGGGACAGCCCAAGAGACCCAGTACTTC
d_gene: TRBD1
j_gene: TRBJ2-5
abundance: once
v_gene: TRBV6-1

CDR3aa: CASSQESASGGSYEQYF
CDR3nt: TGTGCCAGCAGCCAAGAATCCGCTAGCGGGGGGTCCTACGAGCAGTACTTC
d_gene: TRBD2
j_gene: TRBJ2-7
abundance: -
v_gene: TRBV4-2

CDR3aa: CAWSKGTSGGPGETQYF
CDR3nt: TGTGCCTGGAGTAAAGGGACTAGCGGAGGACCCGGAGAGACCCAGTACTTC
d_gene: TRBD2
j_gene: TRBJ2-5
abundance: few
v_gene: TRBV30

CDR3aa: CASSLVLAGGYNEQFF
CDR3nt: TGTGCCAGCAGCTTAGTGCTAGCGGGGGGCTACAATGAGCAGTTCTTC
d_gene: TRBD2
j_gene: TRBJ2-1
abundance: -
v_gene: TRBV5-5

CDR3aa: CATSRDGREQYF
CDR3nt: TGTGCCACCAGCAGAGATGGGAGGGAGCAGTACTTC
d_gene: -
j_gene: TRBJ2-7
abundance: -
v_gene: TRBV15

CDR3aa: CASTQRGQNTGELFF
CDR3nt: TGTGCCAGCACCCAAAGGGGACAGAACACCGGGGAGCTGTTTTTT
d_gene: -
j_gene: TRBJ2-2
abundance: few
v_gene: TRBV7-9

CDR3aa: CSVQGEGGAFF
CDR3nt: TGCAGCGTGCAGGGTGAAGGTGGAGCTTTCTTT
d_gene: -
j_gene: TRBJ1-1
abundance: few
v_gene: TRBV29-1

CDR3aa: CASSSAYEQYF
CDR3nt: TGTGCCAGCAGCTCCGCCTACGAGCAGTACTTC
d_gene: -
j_gene: TRBJ2-7
abundance: -
v_gene: TRBV7-2

CDR3aa: CASSRRSERNTEAFF
CDR3nt: TGTGCCAGCAGCCGGCGGTCAGAGCGGAACACTGAAGCTTTCTTT
d_gene: -
j_gene: TRBJ1-1
abundance: -
v_gene: TRBV5-6

CDR3aa: CASSPYRELSGYTF
CDR3nt: TGTGCCAGCAGCCCGTACAGGGAATTAAGTGGCTACACCTTC
d_gene: -
j_gene: TRBJ1-2
abundance: -
v_gene: TRBV6-5

CDR3aa: CASSLVDRSTDTQYF
CDR3nt: TGTGCCAGCAGCTTAGTGGACAGGAGCACAGATACGCAGTATTTT
d_gene: TRBD1
j_gene: TRBJ2-3
abundance: -
v_gene: TRBV11-2

CDR3aa: CASLRTSGSETQYF
CDR3nt: TGTGCCAGCCTCCGGACTAGCGGGAGCGAGACCCAGTACTTC
d_gene: TRBD2
j_gene: TRBJ2-5
abundance: -
v_gene: TRBV6-6

CDR3aa: CASTEETGYTGNTIYF
CDR3nt: TGCGCCAGCACTGAGGAGACAGGCTATACTGGAAACACCATATATTTT
d_gene: -
j_gene: TRBJ1-3
abundance: -
v_gene: TRBV10-2

CDR3aa: CASSSRESNTEAFF
CDR3nt: TGTGCCAGCAGTTCCAGGGAATCGAACACTGAAGCTTTCTTT
d_gene: -
j_gene: TRBJ1-1
abundance: few
v_gene: TRBV6-6

CDR3aa: CAWGAGNTGELFF
CDR3nt: TGTGCCTGGGGGGCAGGGAACACCGGGGAGCTGTTTTTT
d_gene: -
j_gene: TRBJ2-2
abundance: -
v_gene: TRBV30

CDR3aa: CASSLGGRKGYTF
CDR3nt: TGTGCCAGCAGCTTAGGAGGGAGAAAGGGCTACACCTTC
d_gene: -
j_gene: TRBJ1-2
abundance: few
v_gene: TRBV7-2

CDR3aa: CASSLARLAGADEQYF
CDR3nt: TGCGCCAGCAGCTTGGCCCGGTTAGCGGGTGCCGACGAGCAGTACTTC
d_gene: TRBD2
j_gene: TRBJ2-7
abundance: -
v_gene: TRBV5-1

CDR3aa: CASSPTGSQAGELFF
CDR3nt: TGTGCCAGCTCACCAACAGGGAGTCAGGCCGGGGAGCTGTTTTTT
d_gene: -
j_gene: TRBJ2-2
abundance: -
v_gene: TRBV18

CDR3aa: CSVDASGMRNEQFF
CDR3nt: TGCAGCGTTGATGCTAGCGGGATGAGGAATGAGCAGTTCTTC
d_gene: TRBD2
j_gene: TRBJ2-1
abundance: few
v_gene: TRBV29-1

CDR3aa: CASSLPRTDTQYF
CDR3nt: TGCGCCAGCAGCCTCCCTCGCACAGATACGCAGTATTTT
d_gene: -
j_gene: TRBJ2-3
abundance: -
v_gene: TRBV5-1

CDR3aa: CASSYTSGSKETQYF
CDR3nt: TGTGCCAGCAGTTATACTAGCGGGTCGAAAGAGACCCAGTACTTC
d_gene: TRBD2
j_gene: TRBJ2-5
abundance: medium-sized
v_gene: TRBV7-9

CDR3aa: CASRPGQADSYNEQFF
CDR3nt: TGCGCCAGCAGACCGGGACAGGCAGACTCCTACAATGAGCAGTTCTTC
d_gene: TRBD1
j_gene: TRBJ2-1
abundance: -
v_gene: TRBV5-1

CDR3aa: CASSESGNRYEQYF
CDR3nt: TGTGCCAGCAGTGAAAGTGGCAACCGTTACGAGCAGTACTTC
d_gene: -
j_gene: TRBJ2-7
abundance: -
v_gene: TRBV6-1

CDR3aa: CSGRQRENGNEQFF
CDR3nt: TGCAGCGGAAGACAGCGGGAGAACGGGAATGAGCAGTTCTTC
d_gene: TRBD2
j_gene: TRBJ2-1
abundance: -
v_gene: TRBV29-1

CDR3aa: CAWTGDAEQFF
CDR3nt: TGTGCCTGGACAGGGGATGCTGAGCAGTTCTTC
d_gene: -
j_gene: TRBJ2-1
abundance: -
v_gene: TRBV30

CDR3aa: CASRETSGRALKQYF
CDR3nt: TGTGCCAGCAGGGAGACTAGCGGGAGGGCCCTTAAGCAGTACTTC
d_gene: TRBD2
j_gene: TRBJ2-5
abundance: -
v_gene: TRBV7-9

CDR3aa: CASTLAGGMGQETQYF
CDR3nt: TGCGCCAGCACCCTAGCGGGAGGCATGGGCCAAGAGACCCAGTACTTC
d_gene: TRBD2
j_gene: TRBJ2-5
abundance: once
v_gene: TRBV5-1

CDR3aa: CAWSHRGYNEQFF
CDR3nt: TGTGCCTGGAGCCACAGGGGTTACAATGAGCAGTTCTTC
d_gene: TRBD1
j_gene: TRBJ2-1
abundance: -
v_gene: TRBV30

CDR3aa: CASTAGTGRNQPQHF
CDR3nt: TGTGCCAGTACCGCAGGGACAGGGAGAAATCAGCCCCAGCATTTT
d_gene: TRBD1
j_gene: TRBJ1-5
abundance: -
v_gene: TRBV19

CDR3aa: CASRGTANYGYTF
CDR3nt: TGTGCCAGCCGCGGGACGGCCAACTATGGCTACACCTTC
d_gene: -
j_gene: TRBJ1-2
abundance: -
v_gene: TRBV5-6